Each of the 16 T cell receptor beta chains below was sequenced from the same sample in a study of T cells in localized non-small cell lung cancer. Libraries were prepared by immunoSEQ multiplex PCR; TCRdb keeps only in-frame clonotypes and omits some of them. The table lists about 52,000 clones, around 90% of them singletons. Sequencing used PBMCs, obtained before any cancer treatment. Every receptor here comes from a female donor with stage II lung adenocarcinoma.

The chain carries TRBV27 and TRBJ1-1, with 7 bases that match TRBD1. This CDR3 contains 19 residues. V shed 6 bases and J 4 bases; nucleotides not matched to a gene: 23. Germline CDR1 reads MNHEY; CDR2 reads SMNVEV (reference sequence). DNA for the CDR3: TGTGCCAGCAGCTCAGACAAGACAGGGCTCGCCGTTATTGGCACTGAAGCTTTCTTT. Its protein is CASSSDKTGLAVIGTEAFF.

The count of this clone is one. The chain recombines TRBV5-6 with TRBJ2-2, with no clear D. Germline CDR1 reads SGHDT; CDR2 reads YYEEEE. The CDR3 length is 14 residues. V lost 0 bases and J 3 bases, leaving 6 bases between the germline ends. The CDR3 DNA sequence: TGTGCCAGCAGCTTGGTGCAGCACACCGGGGAGCTGTTTTTT. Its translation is CASSLVQHTGELFF.

CDR3 residues: CASSLGTGGNTEAFF. The CDR3 DNA reads TGCGCCAGCAGCTTAGGGACAGGGGGGAACACTGAAGCTTTCTTT. The V call is TRBV5-1, the J call TRBJ1-1; 11 bases are shared with TRBD1. The length of the CDR3 is 15 residues. Germline trimming cut 2 bases from V and 1 base from J; bases unmatched to any gene: 1. Germline V gene lookup returns CDR1 SGHRS and CDR2 YFSETQ. The full variable domain, rest sourced from reference TRBV5-1 and TRBJ1-1, is KAGVTQTPRYLIKTRGQQVTLSCSPISGHRSVSWYQQTPGQGLQFLFEYFSETQRNKGNFPGRFSGRQFSNSRSEMNVSTLELGDSALYLCASSLGTGGNTEAFFGQGTRLTVV.

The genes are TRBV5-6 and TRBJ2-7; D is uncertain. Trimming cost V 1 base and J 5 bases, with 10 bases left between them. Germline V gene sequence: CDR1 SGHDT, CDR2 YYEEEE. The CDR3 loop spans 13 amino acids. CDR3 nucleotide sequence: TGTGCCAGCAGCTTGCAGCGATCGGACGAGCAGTACTTC. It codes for CASSLQRSDEQYF.

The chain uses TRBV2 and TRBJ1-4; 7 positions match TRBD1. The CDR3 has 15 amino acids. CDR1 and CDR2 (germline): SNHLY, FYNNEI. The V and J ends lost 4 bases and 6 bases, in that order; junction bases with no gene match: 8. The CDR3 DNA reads TGTGCCAGCAGTGTAAGAACAGGGGAATATGAAAAACTGTTTTTT. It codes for CASSVRTGEYEKLFF.

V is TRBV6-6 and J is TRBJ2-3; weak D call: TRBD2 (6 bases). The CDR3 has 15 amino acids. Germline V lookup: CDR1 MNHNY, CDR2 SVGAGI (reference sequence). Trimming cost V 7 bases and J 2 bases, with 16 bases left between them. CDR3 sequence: CASTSGGAVTDTQYF. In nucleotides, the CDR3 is TGTGCCAGCACCTCGGGCGGGGCGGTCACAGATACGCAGTATTTT.

The CDR3 nucleotides read TGTGCTAGTGGTTACCTTAGCGGGGGGGCGAGTGAGCAGTTCTTC. Amino acids: CASGYLSGGASEQFF. The chain joins TRBV12-5 to TRBJ2-1, with TRBD2 matching 11 bases. Losses at the gene ends were 4 bases for V and 9 bases for J; bases not matched to a gene: 8. The CDR3 loop spans 15 amino acids. CDR1 is LGHNT and CDR2 is FRNRAP in the germline V gene.

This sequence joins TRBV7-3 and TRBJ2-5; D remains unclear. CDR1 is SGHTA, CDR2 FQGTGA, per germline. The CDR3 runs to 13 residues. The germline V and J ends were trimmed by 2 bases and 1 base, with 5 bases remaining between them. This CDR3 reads CASSLGSQETQYF. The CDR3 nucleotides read TGTGCCAGCAGCTTAGGATCCCAAGAGACCCAGTACTTC.

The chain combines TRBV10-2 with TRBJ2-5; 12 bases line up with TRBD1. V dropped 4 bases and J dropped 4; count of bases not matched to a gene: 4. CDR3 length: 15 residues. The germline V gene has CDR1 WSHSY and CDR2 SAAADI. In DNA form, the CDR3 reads TGCGCCAGCAGTGTAGGGACAGGGGGCTCAGAGACCCAGTACTTC. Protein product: CASSVGTGGSETQYF.

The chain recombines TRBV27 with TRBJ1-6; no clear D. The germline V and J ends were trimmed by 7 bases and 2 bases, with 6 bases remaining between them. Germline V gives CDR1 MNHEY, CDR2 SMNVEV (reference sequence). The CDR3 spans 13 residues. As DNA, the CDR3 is TGTGCCAGCAAGAGGGCCTATAATTCACCCCTCCACTTT. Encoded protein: CASKRAYNSPLHF.

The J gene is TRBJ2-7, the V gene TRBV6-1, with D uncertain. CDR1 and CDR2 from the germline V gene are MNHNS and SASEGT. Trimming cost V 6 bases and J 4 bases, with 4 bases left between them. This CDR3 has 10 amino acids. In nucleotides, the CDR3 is TGTGCCAGCAGACATTACGAGCAGTACTTC. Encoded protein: CASRHYEQYF.

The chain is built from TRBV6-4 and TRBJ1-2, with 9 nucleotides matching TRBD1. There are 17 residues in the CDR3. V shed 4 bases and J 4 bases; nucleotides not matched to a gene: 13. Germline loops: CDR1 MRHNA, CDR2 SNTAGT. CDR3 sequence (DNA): TGTGCCAGCAGTGCCGTGGACAGGGGATGGGATTCCTATGGCTACACCTTC. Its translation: CASSAVDRGWDSYGYTF.

The CDR3 coding sequence is TGTGCCAGCAAGCCGGACAGGGTATCGTACAATGAGCAGTTCTTC. Amino acids: CASKPDRVSYNEQFF. This sequence joins TRBV6-1 and TRBJ2-1; 8 bases agree with TRBD1. The germline V gene encodes CDR1 MNHNS and CDR2 SASEGT. With V trimmed by 7 bases and J by 4 bases, 9 bases remained unmatched. The CDR3 loop spans 15 amino acids.

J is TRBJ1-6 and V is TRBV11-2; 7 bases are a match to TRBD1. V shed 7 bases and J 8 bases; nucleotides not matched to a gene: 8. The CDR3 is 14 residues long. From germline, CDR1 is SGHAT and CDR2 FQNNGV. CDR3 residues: CASTFDREYSPLHF. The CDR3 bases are TGTGCCAGCACCTTTGACAGGGAATATTCACCCCTCCACTTT. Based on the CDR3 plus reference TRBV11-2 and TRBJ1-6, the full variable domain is EAGVAQSPRYKIIEKRQSVAFWCNPISGHATLYWYQQILGQGPKLLIQFQNNGVVDDSQLPKDRFSAERLKGVDSTLKIQPAKLEDSAVYLCASTFDREYSPLHFGNGTRLTVT.

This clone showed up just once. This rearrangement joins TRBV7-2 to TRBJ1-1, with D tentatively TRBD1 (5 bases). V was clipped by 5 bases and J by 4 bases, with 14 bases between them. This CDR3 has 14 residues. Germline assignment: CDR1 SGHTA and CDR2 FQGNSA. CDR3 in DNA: TGTGCCAGCAGCCCGATAAGGGGTAGCACTGAAGCTTTCTTT. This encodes CASSPIRGSTEAFF.

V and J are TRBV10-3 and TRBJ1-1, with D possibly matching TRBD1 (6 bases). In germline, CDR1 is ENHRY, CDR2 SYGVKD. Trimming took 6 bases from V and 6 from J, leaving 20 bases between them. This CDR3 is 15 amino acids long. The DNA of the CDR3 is TGTGCCATCAGGGAAATCCAGGGGTATTTCTCTGAAGCTTTCTTT. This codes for CAIREIQGYFSEAFF.